The 18 T cell receptor beta chains below come from one sample, sequenced in a study of blood T cells in healthy people across ages (dated by TCRdb to between 2015 and 2016). Libraries came from 5' RACE. The run used an Illumina HiSeq 2500. A second PCR of roughly 6 to 11 cycles was run with a J-beta primer mix and a sample-barcoded 5' primer. TCRdb's own reprocessing of the public reads used fastp at Q25 and MiXCR and kept productive beta chains. Merged by CDR3 protein, the rows form single entries marked with the most common genes and DNA. The sample includes around 1,500,000 distinct CDR3 sequences, with roughly 27% observed a single time. The leading ten clones occupy more than 6% of the sample. What was sequenced was blood. Source of these receptors: a woman under 40 in good health.

The chain recombines TRBV5-1 with TRBJ2-3; 10 nucleotides line up with TRBD1. The trim removed 3 bases at V and 6 bases at J, leaving 4 bases unmatched. CDR1 is SGHRS, CDR2 YFSETQ, per germline. This CDR3 contains 14 residues. The CDR3 DNA follows: TGCGCCAGCAGCTCCGGGACAGGGGATGATACGCAGTATTTT. It is translated as CASSSGTGDDTQYF. Variable domain in full (rest from reference TRBV5-1 and TRBJ2-3): KAGVTQTPRYLIKTRGQQVTLSCSPISGHRSVSWYQQTPGQGLQFLFEYFSETQRNKGNFPGRFSGRQFSNSRSEMNVSTLELGDSALYLCASSSGTGDDTQYFGPGTRLTVL.

The chain carries TRBV10-3 and TRBJ1-2; 10 bases match TRBD1. The V segment lost 6 bases and the J segment 13 bases; nucleotides outside the gene matches: 11. Germline CDR1 and CDR2: ENHRY and SYGVKD. There are 13 residues in the CDR3. CDR3: CAISRDRGRTGTF. CDR3 in DNA: TGTGCCATCAGCCGAGACAGGGGGCGAACGGGCACCTTC.

The sample holds many counts of this clonotype. The V gene is TRBV7-2, the J gene TRBJ2-5, with D perhaps TRBD2 (6 bases). The germline V gene encodes CDR1 SGHTA and CDR2 FQGNSA. The CDR3 consists of 14 residues. Trimming took off 5 bases at V and 2 bases at J, with 12 bases between the two ends. The CDR3 sequence: CASSPGGLQETQYF. CDR3 bases: TGTGCCAGCAGCCCCGGGGGTTTACAAGAGACCCAGTACTTC.

This clonotype came up a few times. V is TRBV20-1 and J is TRBJ2-7; D is uncertain. The CDR3 has 13 amino acids. V was pared by 0 bases and J by 3 bases, with 9 bases between. Germline values: CDR1 DFQATT, CDR2 SNEGSKA (reference sequence). The CDR3 DNA sequence: TGCAGTGCTAGAGATTCTGGTAACTACGAGCAGTACTTC. This encodes CSARDSGNYEQYF.

Many counts were recorded for this clonotype. J is TRBJ2-5 and V is TRBV5-4; D remains ambiguous. The CDR3 is 13 residues long. The ends were cut back, 2 bases at V and 2 bases at J, with 7 bases in the middle. Germline V gives CDR1 SGHNT, CDR2 YYREEE (reference sequence). The DNA of the CDR3 is TGTGCCAGCAGCTTACTACAGCAAGAGACCCAGTACTTC. The encoded protein is CASSLLQQETQYF.

V usage is TRBV7-2 and J usage is TRBJ2-7; either TRBD1 or TRBD2 may supply D (6 bases each). The CDR3 contains 15 residues. The germline CDR1 and CDR2 sequences are SGHTA and FQGNSA. V gave up 4 bases and J gave up 2 bases, with 15 bases separating them. The CDR3 region is CASSSRGESPYEQYF. In nucleotides, the CDR3 is TGTGCCAGCAGCTCGAGGGGGGAGTCCCCCTACGAGCAGTACTTC.

On this clonotype: Germline and junction disagree at one end, which may indicate a read error. J is TRBJ1-4 and V is TRBV12-3 or TRBV12-4; 8 nucleotides match TRBD1. The CDR3 consists of 13 residues. DNA of the CDR3: TGTGCCAGCAGCGGGACAGGCGGCAGAAAACGGTTTTTT. Protein product: CASSGTGGRKRFF.

Only a few counts were recorded for this clonotype. The chain has TRBV10-3 and TRBJ2-1; D gene ambiguous. The CDR3 length is 14 residues. Deletions cut 4 bases from V and 8 bases from J, with 15 bases between. Germline CDR1 is ENHRY and CDR2 is SYGVKD. The CDR3 sequence: CAISGRGELDEQFF. Written as DNA, the CDR3 is TGTGCCATCAGTGGTCGAGGAGAACTCGATGAGCAGTTCTTC.

This clonotype appeared many times. CDR3 nucleotide sequence: TGTGCTAGTGGCCTCGACACCTACGAGCAGTACTTC. It specifies CASGLDTYEQYF. This chain uses TRBV12-5 with TRBJ2-7; D is unresolved. The germline V gene has CDR1 LGHNT and CDR2 FRNRAP. With 6 bases removed from V and 2 bases from J, the gap between germline ends came to 8 bases. The CDR3 runs to 12 residues.

This clonotype has a handful of counts. The chain employs TRBV21-1 and TRBJ1-4; the table calls TRBD1, which could not be checked here. TRBV21-1 is a pseudogene. The CDR3 length is 16 residues. DNA for the CDR3: TGTGCCAGCAGCCTAATATCTACAGGGAAGTACGAAAAACTGTTTTTT. This sequence encodes CASSLISTGKYEKLFF.

This clonotype was picked up a small number of times. The rearrangement joins TRBV20-1 to TRBJ2-2, with D hard to call. Germline assignment: CDR1 DFQATT and CDR2 SNEGSKA (reference sequence). The CDR3 extends over 11 amino acids. V lost 3 bases and J 5 bases, leaving 4 bases between the germline ends. CDR3 DNA sequence: TGCAGTGCTAGCGGGACCGGGGAGCTGTTTTTT. Translating gives CSASGTGELFF.

The chain combines TRBV10-1 with TRBJ2-5; tentatively, D is TRBD1 or TRBD2 (5 bases each). CDR3 size: 14 residues. V lost 0 bases and J 7 bases, leaving 12 bases between the germline ends. Germline CDR1 WNHNN, CDR2 SYGVQD (reference sequence). The CDR3 region has the DNA TGCGCCAGCAGTGAGTCCATGCAGGGAGTGACCCAGTACTTC. It is translated as CASSESMQGVTQYF.

The gene calls are TRBV3-1 and TRBJ1-2, with D uncertain. The V and J ends lost 1 base and 8 bases respectively, with 11 bases between them. The CDR3 totals 13 residues. Germline CDR1 LGHDT, CDR2 YNNKEL (reference sequence). In nucleotides, the CDR3 is TGTGCCAGCAGCCAAGGGCAGGCTGGAGGCTACACCTTC. Its protein is CASSQGQAGGYTF.

Only a few counts were recorded for this clonotype. J is TRBJ2-1 and V is TRBV29-1, with 8 bases lining up with TRBD2. With V trimmed by 3 bases and J by 8 bases, 12 bases remained unmatched. In germline, CDR1 is SQVTM, CDR2 ANQGSEA. The CDR3 totals 15 residues. The CDR3 reads CSVEISRGGTDEQFF. For the CDR3, the DNA is TGCAGCGTTGAGATCTCTCGGGGGGGAACGGATGAGCAGTTCTTC.

The rearrangement joins TRBV4-1 to TRBJ2-3, with 8 bases lining up with TRBD2. The V segment lost 5 bases and the J segment 0 bases; nucleotides outside the gene matches: 7. The CDR3 is made up of 16 amino acids. CDR1 is MGHRA, CDR2 YSYEKL, per germline. The CDR3 bases are TGCGCCAGCAGCGTACCGCGGGGGGCTAGCACAGATACGCAGTATTTT. This encodes CASSVPRGASTDTQYF.

This clonotype occurred a few times. The J gene is TRBJ2-4, the V gene TRBV7-9; D may be TRBD1 (6 bases). The tail of the sequence fits TRBJ2-7 better, so the J call may be wrong. Germline CDR1 and CDR2: SEHNR and FQNEAQ (reference sequence). CDR3 length: 15 residues. CDR3 protein: CASSLGVGATYEQYF. DNA of the CDR3: TGTGCCAGCAGCTTAGGGGTGGGGGCCACCTACGAGCAGTACTTC.

The chain joins TRBV9 to TRBJ2-1; 8 bases map to TRBD2. Germline CDR1 and CDR2: SGDLS and YYNGEE. V trimming: 3 bases; J trimming: 8 bases; junction bases outside the gene matches: 10. The CDR3 is 15 residues long. CDR3 sequence reads: CASSAFGRAGDEQFF. In DNA, the CDR3 is TGTGCCAGCAGCGCCTTCGGGAGGGCAGGGGATGAGCAGTTCTTC.

This clonotype was seen at least ten times. The V call is TRBV12-3 or TRBV12-4, the J call TRBJ2-5; 9 positions agree with TRBD2. Losses at the gene ends were 5 bases for V and 4 bases for J; bases not matched to a gene: 11. This CDR3 is built from 16 residues. CDR3 sequence: CASSHWRAGGGETQYF. The DNA of the CDR3 is TGTGCCAGCAGTCACTGGAGAGCGGGGGGAGGAGAGACCCAGTACTTC.